The 22 T cell receptor beta chains below were found in one sample sequenced in a study of T cells in Graves' hyperthyroidism and ophthalmopathy. Amplification targeted TCR beta CDR3 regions from RNA transcripts. Primed by the HTBI set, a first-round RT-PCR was run on the TCR CDR3. In TCRdb, the multiplex PCR reads were re-called with MiXCR into one record per CDR3 protein. The sample consists of 330,000 or so distinct CDR3 sequences, around a sixth of them appearing once. Sequenced input: blood. Source of these receptors: a woman aged 40 to 49 with Graves' ophthalmopathy.

In its sample, this clonotype was seen a few times. The chain's CDR3 is CASSPTQGLETQYF. The DNA for the CDR3 is TGTGCCAGCAGCCCTACACAGGGGTTGGAGACCCAGTACTTC. The chain combines TRBV6-1 with TRBJ2-5, with 7 bases matching TRBD1. Trimming cost V 6 bases and J 5 bases; bases outside gene matches: 9. Germline CDR1 and CDR2: MNHNS and SASEGT. The CDR3 loop spans 14 amino acids.

The CDR3 is CASSHPTGANTEAFF. In nucleotides, the CDR3 is TGTGCCAGCAGCCACCCGACAGGGGCGAACACTGAAGCTTTCTTT. This rearrangement joins TRBV5-4 to TRBJ1-1; 8 bases match TRBD1. Germline values: CDR1 SGHNT, CDR2 YYREEE (reference sequence). J gave up 1 base and V 4 bases, and 6 bases lay outside the gene matches. There are 15 residues in the CDR3.

The chain uses TRBV7-8 and TRBJ2-7, with D possibly being TRBD1 (6 bases). V gave up 5 bases and J gave up 6 bases, with 20 bases separating them. The V gene's germline CDR1 is SGHVS and CDR2 FQNEAQ. This CDR3 comprises 15 residues. The CDR3 region has the DNA TGTGCCAGCAGCCCACCCTCCAGTGGGGACATCGAGCAGTACTTC. It codes for CASSPPSSGDIEQYF.

This clonotype was seen at least ten times. CDR3 DNA sequence: TGTGCCAGCACCCATGGGTACTCTGGAAACACCATATATTTT. The encoded protein is CASTHGYSGNTIYF. This chain joins TRBV12-3 or TRBV12-4 and TRBJ1-3, with D hard to call. V was cut by 7 bases and J by 0 bases, with 10 bases left in between. The CDR3 is made up of 14 amino acids.

This clonotype was seen many times. This chain links TRBV28 with TRBJ2-7; no clear D. V was shortened by 1 base and J by 5 bases, with 12 bases between the two germline ends. Germline V gene data show CDR1 as MDHEN and CDR2 as SYDVKM. There are 14 residues in the CDR3. CDR3 DNA sequence: TGTGCCAGCAGTTTATTATTCTCTGCCCACGAGCAGTACTTC. Amino acids: CASSLLFSAHEQYF.

Here the CDR3 DNA reads TGTGCCAGCAGTTATTCCTTGGACAGGGGGCTCGAGCAGTACTTC. This codes for CASSYSLDRGLEQYF. V usage is TRBV6-2 or TRBV6-3 and J usage is TRBJ2-7; 11 bases fit TRBD1. Trimming removed 3 bases from V and 6 bases from J; junction bases left unmatched: 7. This CDR3 region has 15 residues. Germline CDR1 and CDR2: MNHEY and SVGEGT.

This clonotype was seen many times. The chain recombines TRBV7-3 with TRBJ1-1, with 11 nucleotides matching TRBD1. Germline V gene lookup returns CDR1 SGHTA and CDR2 FQGTGA. The CDR3 spans 15 residues. Germline trimming cut 6 bases from V and 7 bases from J; bases unmatched to any gene: 10. The CDR3 DNA sequence: TGTGCCAGCAGGGATACCGGGACAGGGGGTGGTGAAGCTTTCTTT. Its protein product is CASRDTGTGGGEAFF.

There are many counts of this clonotype. The rearrangement uses TRBV28 and TRBJ1-1; perhaps TRBD1 as D (5 bases). V was clipped by 7 bases and J by 6 bases, with 9 bases between them. This CDR3 region has 11 residues. Germline CDR1 and CDR2: MDHEN and SYDVKM. The CDR3 DNA sequence: TGTGCCAGCAAGAGGGGTCCTGAAGCTTTCTTT. Its translation: CASKRGPEAFF.

This clonotype was counted many times. The chain couples TRBV5-1 to TRBJ2-2, with a tentative D call TRBD2 (6 bases). This CDR3 comprises 14 residues. V lost 2 bases, J lost 5 bases, and 10 bases lay in between. Germline-derived CDR1 and CDR2 are SGHRS and YFSETQ. Here the CDR3 reads CASSFGGVTGELFF. The CDR3, as DNA: TGCGCCAGCAGCTTCGGAGGGGTTACCGGGGAGCTGTTTTTT. Together with reference TRBV5-1 and TRBJ2-2, the CDR3 gives the full variable domain: KAGVTQTPRYLIKTRGQQVTLSCSPISGHRSVSWYQQTPGQGLQFLFEYFSETQRNKGNFPGRFSGRQFSNSRSEMNVSTLELGDSALYLCASSFGGVTGELFFGEGSRLTVL.

This clonotype was observed many times. The chain carries TRBV6-2 or TRBV6-3 and TRBJ1-1, with a tentative D call TRBD1 (5 bases). Germline V gives CDR1 MNHEY, CDR2 SVGEGT. This CDR3 is built from 15 residues. V dropped 7 bases and J dropped 0 bases, with 15 bases sitting between them. The CDR3 region is CASMPRGVVNTEAFF. The CDR3 nucleotides read TGTGCCAGCATGCCTAGAGGGGTCGTGAACACTGAAGCTTTCTTT.

This clonotype was detected ten times or more. Being one base from a much bigger clone, this may be a read error. This rearrangement joins TRBV20-1 to TRBJ1-2, with TRBD1 matching over 9 bases. This CDR3 spans 16 amino acids. The germline V gene encodes CDR1 DFQATT and CDR2 SNEGSKA (reference sequence). CDR3 region: CGAADRGPSANYGYTF. DNA of the CDR3: TGCGGTGCTGCGGACAGGGGCCCCTCAGCTAACTATGGCTACACCTTC.

In its sample, this clonotype was seen many times. The CDR3 protein is CASSSFRDKNYGYTF. Here the CDR3 DNA reads TGTGCCAGCAGCTCATTCCGGGACAAAAACTATGGCTACACCTTC. The V gene is TRBV7-9, the J gene TRBJ1-2, with D perhaps matching TRBD1 (6 bases). Germline assignment: CDR1 SEHNR and CDR2 FQNEAQ (reference sequence). The CDR3 extends over 15 amino acids. V lost 4 bases, J lost 2 bases, and 14 bases lay in between.

This clonotype was observed many times. This chain uses TRBV29-1 with TRBJ2-7, with 11 bases that match TRBD2. Germline V CDR1 and CDR2: SQVTM, ANQGSEA. This CDR3 region has 15 residues. With V trimmed by 2 bases and J by 1 base, 4 bases remained unmatched. The CDR3 DNA reads TGCAGCGTTGAATGGCTAGCGGGAGGATCCTACGAGCAGTACTTC. It yields the protein CSVEWLAGGSYEQYF.

This clonotype was recorded at least ten times. A read error may explain this, as a much larger clone is one base away. This chain uses TRBV6-1 with TRBJ1-2; D unclear. This CDR3 comprises 12 residues. V was cut by 10 bases and J by 6 bases, with 15 bases left in between. Per the germline V gene, CDR1 is MNHNS and CDR2 is SASEGT. The DNA for the CDR3 is TGTGCCACCAAGGACGGGAACCATGGCTACACCTTC. Amino acids: CATKDGNHGYTF.

This clonotype was counted many times. CDR3 nucleotide sequence: TGTGCCAGCAGCCCCCTCGGCGGGAGCGCCTACGAGCAGTACTTC. Translated: CASSPLGGSAYEQYF. The chain carries TRBV7-2 and TRBJ2-7, with 7 bases matching TRBD2. In germline, CDR1 is SGHTA, CDR2 FQGNSA. With V trimmed by 5 bases and J by 2 bases, 9 bases remained unmatched. The CDR3 totals 15 residues.

This clonotype appeared many times. V usage is TRBV5-1 and J usage is TRBJ1-2, with a possible D match to TRBD1 (6 bases). The length of the CDR3 is 12 residues. Germline values: CDR1 SGHRS, CDR2 YFSETQ. With 4 bases removed from V and 6 bases from J, the gap between germline ends came to 10 bases. CDR3 loop: CASSLTGNGYTF. CDR3 nucleotide sequence: TGCGCCAGCAGCCTGACAGGAAATGGCTACACCTTC.

There are many counts of this clonotype. CDR3 in amino acids: CASTPGAGGNQPQHF. The DNA of the CDR3 is TGTGCCAGTACCCCCGGGGCAGGGGGCAATCAGCCCCAGCATTTT. The J gene is TRBJ1-5, the V gene TRBV19; D possibly corresponds to TRBD1 (6 bases). The CDR3 covers 15 residues. Germline lookup yields CDR1 LNHDA and CDR2 SQIVND (reference sequence). Trimming stripped 7 bases from V and 2 bases from J, with 15 bases between.

At least ten counts were recorded for this clonotype. This chain uses TRBV7-8 with TRBJ2-3; 11 bases agree with TRBD1. The CDR3 is 15 amino acids. The V gene's germline CDR1 is SGHVS and CDR2 FQNEAQ. With 6 bases clipped from V and 8 bases from J, the junction kept 10 bases outside the gene matches. DNA for the CDR3: TGTGCCAGCAGGAGGGACAGGGGGAGGGTTGGTACGCAGTATTTT. Amino acids: CASRRDRGRVGTQYF.

This clonotype was picked up a small number of times. The chain joins TRBV18 to TRBJ2-2, with D possibly being TRBD1 (5 bases). Between the trimmed V and J ends, which lost 3 bases and 2 bases, there was a span of 13 bases. Germline CDR1 reads KGHSH; CDR2 reads LQKENI. CDR3 length: 16 amino acids. The CDR3 protein is CASSPSPGQNTGELFF. The DNA of the CDR3 is TGTGCCAGCTCACCGTCCCCAGGGCAAAACACCGGGGAGCTGTTTTTT.

This clonotype appeared many times. The V and J genes are TRBV12-3 or TRBV12-4 and TRBJ1-2; TRBD1 agrees at 11 bases. The CDR3 length is 16 residues. The J segment lost 4 bases and the V segment lost 5 bases, leaving 9 bases of the junction unmatched. For the CDR3, the DNA is TGTGCCAGCAGTCCCGGGGGGACAGGGGGTGGCTATGGCTACACCTTC. Translated, it gives CASSPGGTGGGYGYTF.

This clonotype came up many times. V and J are TRBV15 and TRBJ2-5; TRBD1 matches 11 bases. Per the germline V gene, CDR1 is LNHNV and CDR2 is YYDKDF (reference sequence). J lost 4 bases, V lost 3 bases, and 4 bases had no gene match. The CDR3 consists of 15 residues. The DNA for the CDR3 is TGTGCCACCAGCAGCCGGGACAGGGGGTTAGAGACCCAGTACTTC. Protein sequence: CATSSRDRGLETQYF.

This clonotype appeared a few times. For the CDR3, the DNA is TGTGCCAGCAGCCCCAGGGGACTGGGGTCCGAGCAGTACTTC. This translates into CASSPRGLGSEQYF. The rearrangement links TRBV7-8 to TRBJ2-7; D possibly uses TRBD1 or TRBD2 (6 bases each). Germline lookup yields CDR1 SGHVS and CDR2 FQNEAQ. Trimming shortened V by 5 bases and J by 6 bases, and 17 bases separated the two germline ends. The CDR3 covers 14 residues.